This TCR beta chain was retrieved from a study of lymphopenia after photon versus proton radiotherapy. Broader study findings: A bigger post-nadir fall in TCR diversity correlated inversely with survival time in deceased patients.

This clone has only one observation. Its matching antigen is unknown. Per germline, CDR1 LNHNV and CDR2 YYDKDF (reference sequence). This CDR3 has 13 residues. Trimming took 6 bases from V and 6 from J; bases not matched to a gene: 4. Only in-frame clones appear in the TCRdb table, and some are missing; sequencing was by immunoSEQ multiplex PCR. Seen here are some 25,000 clones, 90% observed once, and the top ten hold 0.81%. Here the sequenced sample was peripheral blood, taken from a patient treated with photon-based radiotherapy. The V and J genes are TRBV15 and TRBJ1-2, with 10 positions matching TRBD1. This TCR was recovered from a woman between 45 and 65 years old with cholangiocarcinoma. CDR3 amino acids: CATSKTGGNGYTF. The CDR3 DNA sequence: TGTGCCACCAGTAAGACAGGGGGCAATGGCTACACCTTC.